This T cell receptor (beta chain) was observed in a study of cytomegalovirus exposure and HLA in healthy donors. The PCR used 60 Vbeta and 13 Jbeta primers. The protocol was immunoSEQ multiplex PCR, while the TCRdb copy is restricted to in-frame clones and leaves out a portion. The profile shows about 120,000 clones, around three quarters of them singletons. Looked up from germline, CDR1 is SGHAT and CDR2 is FQDESV (reference sequence). The CDR3 has 16 residues. Germline trimming cut 4 bases from V and 4 bases from J; bases unmatched to any gene: 8. This sequence was found in a woman between 35 and 50 years old in good health and CMV-seropositive. The source material was PBMCs. The V and J genes are TRBV11-1 and TRBJ2-1; 9 nucleotides align to TRBD1. CDR3: CASSSYRTGAYNEQFF. The CDR3 DNA reads as TGTGCCAGCAGCTCATACCGGACAGGGGCTTACAATGAGCAGTTCTTC.